Presented here are 2 T cell receptor beta chains from one specimen sequenced in a study of blood T cells in healthy people across ages. With a J-beta primer mix and a sample-barcoded 5' primer, a second PCR ran about 7 to 12 cycles. Via MiXCR, TCRdb re-called the 5' RACE reads, giving one row per CDR3 protein. The table shows approximately 800,000 distinct CDR3 sequences, with 55% to 75% occurring only once. Source material: blood. Every receptor here comes from a man aged 25-45 years in good health.

This clonotype has only a few counts. This chain connects TRBV7-8 to TRBJ2-7, with D perhaps given as TRBD1 or TRBD2 (5 bases each). CDR3 size: 15 residues. V dropped 0 bases and J dropped 3 bases, with 12 bases sitting between them. The V gene's germline CDR1 is SGHVS and CDR2 FQNEAQ. CDR3 bases: TGTGCCAGCAGCTTAGCGGGGGAACAATTCTACGAGCAGTACTTC. Amino acids: CASSLAGEQFYEQYF.

V is TRBV6-1 and J is TRBJ1-2, with TRBD1 as a possible D gene (5 bases). Looked up from germline, CDR1 is MNHNS and CDR2 is SASEGT. This CDR3 contains 14 residues. V dropped 7 bases and J dropped 6 bases, with 18 bases sitting between them. The CDR3 region is CASIHGASGDGYTF. The CDR3 nucleotides read TGTGCCAGCATTCACGGGGCCTCGGGAGATGGCTACACCTTC.